Following are 18 T cell receptor beta chains from one sample sequenced in a study of cytomegalovirus exposure and HLA in healthy donors. It was with 60 Vbeta and 13 Jbeta primers that the PCR ran. Method: immunoSEQ multiplex PCR; TCRdb's copy keeps in-frame clones and lacks some. The specimen's table records about 52,000 clones. Specimen: PBMCs. These receptors came from a woman between 55 and 75 years old in good health and CMV-seropositive.

The chain employs TRBV6-1 and TRBJ2-7, with 7 bases identical to TRBD1. The germline V gene has CDR1 MNHNS and CDR2 SASEGT. This CDR3 has 15 residues. J was trimmed by 4 bases and V by 5 bases; bases with no gene match: 11. The CDR3 region has the DNA TGTGCCAGCAGTTTCAACCACAGGGGTTGGTACGAGCAGTACTTC. Translation: CASSFNHRGWYEQYF.

The chain recombines TRBV27 with TRBJ2-3; tentative D call: TRBD2 (5 bases). V was clipped by 4 bases and J by 5 bases, with 10 bases between them. Per the germline V gene, CDR1 is MNHEY and CDR2 is SMNVEV (reference sequence). The CDR3 is 13 amino acids. The CDR3, as DNA: TGTGCCAGCAGTTACGAGGGTCGAGATACGCAGTATTTT. Translated: CASSYEGRDTQYF.

The chain joins TRBV19 to TRBJ2-7; weak D call: TRBD2 (6 bases). The V gene's germline CDR1 is LNHDA and CDR2 SQIVND (reference sequence). The length of the CDR3 is 15 residues. V gave up 8 bases and J gave up 2 bases, with 19 bases separating them. CDR3 residues: CASSGGDGLAYEQYF. The CDR3 bases are TGTGCCAGTTCGGGCGGGGACGGATTAGCCTACGAGCAGTACTTC.

V and J are TRBV10-3 and TRBJ1-1, with D possibly TRBD1 on 5 matching bases. From germline, CDR1 is ENHRY and CDR2 SYGVKD. This CDR3 has 18 residues. V was pared by 1 base and J by 0 bases, with 18 bases between. The CDR3 is CAISELSLAGQMNTEAFF. The CDR3 DNA is TGTGCCATCAGTGAGTTGAGTCTGGCAGGACAAATGAACACTGAAGCTTTCTTT.

The genes are TRBV18 and TRBJ2-5; TRBD2 matches at 7 bases. With V trimmed by 4 bases and J by 2 bases, 4 bases remained unmatched. In germline, CDR1 is KGHSH, CDR2 LQKENI. The CDR3 runs 14 residues. Here the CDR3 reads CASSQRGGQETQYF. In nucleotides, the CDR3 is TGTGCCAGCTCACAGCGGGGCGGACAAGAGACCCAGTACTTC.

The V call is TRBV29-1, the J call TRBJ1-1, with D uncertain. Germline V lookup: CDR1 SQVTM, CDR2 ANQGSEA. The CDR3 sequence is 13 residues long. CDR3 nucleotides: TGCAGTTTCCGGGTTGATGCGAACACTGAAGCTTTCTTT. Translating gives CSFRVDANTEAFF.

V and J are TRBV15 and TRBJ1-2, with no clear D. Germline values: CDR1 LNHNV, CDR2 YYDKDF (reference sequence). The CDR3 is made up of 15 amino acids. The ends were cut back, 0 bases at V and 2 bases at J, with 10 bases in the middle. The CDR3 loop reads CATSRDRGGNYGYTF. The CDR3 DNA sequence: TGTGCCACCAGCAGAGATCGGGGAGGGAACTATGGCTACACCTTC. The entire variable domain, with the rest obtained from reference TRBV15 and TRBJ1-2, is as follows: DAMVIQNPRYQVTQFGKPVTLSCSQTLNHNVMYWYQQKSSQAPKLLFHYYDKDFNNEADTPDNFQSRRPNTSFCFLDIRSPGLGDTAMYLCATSRDRGGNYGYTFGSGTRLTVV.

The V gene is TRBV28, the J gene TRBJ1-2; D ambiguous. The germline CDR1 and CDR2 sequences are MDHEN and SYDVKM. Trimming took off 6 bases at V and 7 bases at J, with 12 bases between the two ends. The CDR3 runs to 12 residues. The CDR3: CASSPTRCGYTF. In DNA form, the CDR3 reads TGTGCCAGCAGCCCCACCCGGTGTGGCTACACCTTC.

V gene TRBV18 combines with J gene TRBJ1-5; D is unclear. This CDR3 region has 15 residues. V lost 1 base, J lost 8 bases, and 15 bases lay in between. Per the germline V gene, CDR1 is KGHSH and CDR2 is LQKENI. The CDR3 loop reads CASSPQGSPGKPQHF. As DNA, the CDR3 is TGTGCCAGCTCACCACAGGGATCCCCCGGGAAGCCCCAGCATTTT. The complete variable domain, with remaining parts taken from reference TRBV18 and TRBJ1-5, reads NAGVMQNPRHLVRRRGQEARLRCSPMKGHSHVYWYRQLPEEGLKFMVYLQKENIIDESGMPKERFSAEFPKEGPSILRIQQVVRGDSAAYFCASSPQGSPGKPQHFGDGTRLSIL.

This chain joins TRBV7-9 and TRBJ2-7; TRBD1 aligns across 7 bases. This CDR3 contains 18 residues. Germline CDR1 reads SEHNR; CDR2 reads FQNEAQ (reference sequence). Germline trimming cut 1 base from V and 0 bases from J; bases unmatched to any gene: 12. The CDR3 DNA follows: TGTGCCAGCAGCTTAGAAAGGACTGCGACAGGGAGCTCCTACGAGCAGTACTTC. Translating it yields CASSLERTATGSSYEQYF.

The chain employs TRBV27 and TRBJ1-2; 8 bases line up with TRBD1. The germline gives CDR1 MNHEY, CDR2 SMNVEV (reference sequence). With V trimmed by 7 bases and J by 7 bases, 8 bases remained unmatched. CDR3 length equals 13 residues. Written as DNA, the CDR3 is TGTGCCAGCACCAAGCAACAGGGGGGTGGCTACACCTTC. Translating it yields CASTKQQGGGYTF.

The CDR3 sequence: CASSLGTSGGETDTQYF. The CDR3 DNA sequence: TGCGCCAGCAGCCTTGGGACTAGCGGGGGGGAAACAGATACGCAGTATTTT. V usage is TRBV5-1 and J usage is TRBJ2-3; 16 bases are shared with TRBD2. The germline V gene encodes CDR1 SGHRS and CDR2 YFSETQ. With V trimmed by 4 bases and J by 3 bases, 5 bases remained unmatched. This CDR3 has 17 residues.

CDR3 nucleotides: TGTGCCAGCAGCTTAGCGGGGGGGACAGGGGATTCACCCCTCCACTTT. Its translation: CASSLAGGTGDSPLHF. The genes are TRBV7-8 and TRBJ1-6; 10 bases align to TRBD1. Germline CDR1 is SGHVS and CDR2 is FQNEAQ. The CDR3 is made up of 16 amino acids. The ends lost 0 bases at V and 8 bases at J; junction bases unmatched: 4.

This chain joins TRBV4-1 and TRBJ2-1; maybe TRBD1 (5 bases). Germline CDR1 MGHRA, CDR2 YSYEKL. V was trimmed by 2 bases and J by 4 bases, leaving 9 bases between them. The CDR3 consists of 14 residues. The CDR3 DNA is TGCGCCAGCAGCCAACAGGGATATTACAATGAGCAGTTCTTC. Translating it yields CASSQQGYYNEQFF.

The J gene is TRBJ1-2, the V gene TRBV5-1; D may be TRBD1 (5 bases). CDR1 SGHRS and CDR2 YFSETQ come from the germline V gene. This CDR3 is built from 15 residues. V was trimmed by 0 bases and J by 6 bases, leaving 15 bases between them. The CDR3 region has the DNA TGCGCCAGCAGCTTGGTCGGGGGGGATATCGATGGCTACACCTTC. It is translated as CASSLVGGDIDGYTF.

The genes are TRBV6-5 and TRBJ2-3; 9 bases match TRBD2. CDR1 and CDR2 from the germline V gene are MNHEY and SVGAGI. The V gene end was trimmed by 2 bases and the J gene end by 6 bases; junction bases not matched to a gene: 6. CDR3 size: 15 residues. As DNA, the CDR3 is TGTGCCAGCAGTTACGTAGGCGGGGGGGTGGATACGCAGTATTTT. Its protein is CASSYVGGGVDTQYF.

The CDR3 DNA sequence: TGTGCCAGCAGCTGGAGGACAGGGGACACTGAAGCTTTCTTT. It codes for CASSWRTGDTEAFF. V gene TRBV7-8 combines with J gene TRBJ1-1, with 9 bases matching TRBD1. Germline CDR1 reads SGHVS; CDR2 reads FQNEAQ. CDR3 length equals 14 residues. Germline trimming cut 4 bases from V and 3 bases from J; bases unmatched to any gene: 3.

J is TRBJ1-5 and V is TRBV4-1; D unclear. The V gene's germline CDR1 is MGHRA and CDR2 YSYEKL. The CDR3 extends over 15 amino acids. Trimming removed 0 bases at V and 4 bases at J, with 10 bases between. The DNA for the CDR3 is TGCGCCAGCAGCCAAGAGGGTCGGGGAAATCAGCCCCAGCATTTT. It encodes CASSQEGRGNQPQHF.